The present T cell receptor beta chain was sequenced within a study of Ad26.COV2.S vaccination and SARS-CoV-2 variants (dated by TCRdb to the early 2020s). Background on the whole study: Donors in the vaccine arm were drawn from COV1001, a multicentre, randomized, double-blind, placebo-controlled phase I-IIa trial testing Ad26.COV2.S in healthy adults. The TCR-sequenced set comprised roughly 30 samples: around 20 Ad26.COV2.S vaccine recipients, 5 placebo recipients and 8 SARS-CoV-2 convalescent individuals. Sequencing of the TCRbeta repertoire served to evaluate the specificity and breadth of SARS-CoV-2-reactive T cell receptors following Ad26.COV2.S vaccination. Throughout the experiments and outcome assessment, investigators stayed blinded to trial group allocation. Ad26.COV2.S was administered intramuscularly at a dose of 5x10^10 or 1x10^11 viral particles, either as one shot or as two shots given 56 days apart. Participants in the trial were split at random into five groups of five each, receiving low-dose or high-dose Ad26.COV2.S once or twice, or else placebo on both occasions. General conclusions and limits of the study: Comparing responses between vaccine doses or regimens was not something the study was powered to do. Spike-specific TCR breadth was higher in Ad26.COV2.S recipients than in placebo recipients (P = 0.0014). The authors noted that the TCR breadth and depth analyses may have underestimated total T cell responses. Comparable non-spike TCR breadth was observed between vaccine and placebo recipients, consistent with only spike being contained in the vaccine. After vaccination, spike-specific CD8+ and CD4+ T cell responses were reported to show substantial breadth.

The germline V gene gives CDR1 as SNHLY and CDR2 as FYNNEI. The CDR3 covers 14 residues, taking in both the cysteine and the phenylalanine. The CDR3 DNA has 42 bases and is translated from base 1. V drops 3 bases and J drops 4 bases, leaving 10 bases in between. The immunoSEQ Assay was used to sequence TCRbeta CDR3 regions. After extraction, genomic DNA underwent amplification by bias-controlled multiplex PCR, followed by high-throughput sequencing. Per the original workflow: To quantify the absolute abundance of every unique TCRbeta CDR3 region, sequences were collapsed and filtered. T cell fraction was estimated by normalizing TCRbeta template counts to usable DNA, with usable DNA measured through amplification of reference genes found in all nucleated cells. Repertoire TCRs were annotated as SARS-CoV-2-specific when V gene, CDR3 amino acid sequence and J gene were exactly matched to a known reactive TCR set. MIRA supplied the reference SARS-CoV-2 TCR set, which was filtered for enrichment in COVID-19-positive ImmuneCODE repertoires so that public or cross-reactive TCRs were removed. Based on the MIRA antigens, annotated TCRs were further analysed at the level of specific ORF or position within ORF. Breadth was defined as annotated unique rearrangements over total unique productive rearrangements; depth was the summed frequency of those rearrangements. TCR breadth was compared between groups using two-sided Wilcoxon rank-sum tests. TCRdb limited this immuneACCESS table to in-frame rearrangements with V and J called. A share of clones is missing; checked studies link under half to unresolved V genes, and the rest is unexplained. That table gives V, J and clone size, and the DNA gave D and trimming. For this sample the table gives 350,000 to 500,000 clones, of which 90% were detected only once. The ten top clones hold approximately 4.3% of the sample.

Notes on this clone: Its recognized antigen is unknown. No clone much larger than this one lies a single base away; base qualities are absent.

Sample treatment or condition, as interpreted from the label and publication: some 19 received Ad26.COV2.S at low or high dose, single or two shots; about five received placebo; per-sample allocation not given. For vaccine and placebo recipients, the sequenced repertoires came from samples collected on day 63 after the first injection. Cohort 1b enrolled 25 to 30 adults aged 18-55 years at a single site in Boston, USA, between 29 July and 7 August 2020. Ad26.COV2.S was a replication-incompetent adenovirus type 26 vector expressing a prefusion-stabilized SARS-CoV-2 spike protein from the original Wuhan strain.

The TCR originated in a person between 18 and 65 years old who received the Ad26.COV2.S COVID-19 vaccine or a placebo. In this chain, TRBV2 is recombined with TRBJ1-5, with a tentative D gene TRBD1 over 5 matching bases. The sample was peripheral blood, taken in a trial of Ad26.COV2.S vaccine versus placebo. The CDR3 here reads CASSESGGNQPQHF. The DNA sequence follows: TGTGCCAGCAGTGAGAGTGGGGGTAATCAGCCCCAGCATTTT.